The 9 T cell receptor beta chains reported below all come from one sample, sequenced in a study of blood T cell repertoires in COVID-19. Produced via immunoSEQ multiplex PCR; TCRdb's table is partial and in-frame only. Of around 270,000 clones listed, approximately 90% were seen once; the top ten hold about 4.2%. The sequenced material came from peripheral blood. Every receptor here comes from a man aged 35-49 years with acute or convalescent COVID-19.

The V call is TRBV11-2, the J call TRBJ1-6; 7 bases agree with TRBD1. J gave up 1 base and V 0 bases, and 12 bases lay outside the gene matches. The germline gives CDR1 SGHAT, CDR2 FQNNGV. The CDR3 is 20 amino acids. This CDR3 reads CASSLDSGQPMGSYNSPLHF. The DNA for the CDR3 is TGTGCCAGCAGCTTAGACTCGGGACAGCCGATGGGGTCCTATAATTCACCCCTCCACTTT.

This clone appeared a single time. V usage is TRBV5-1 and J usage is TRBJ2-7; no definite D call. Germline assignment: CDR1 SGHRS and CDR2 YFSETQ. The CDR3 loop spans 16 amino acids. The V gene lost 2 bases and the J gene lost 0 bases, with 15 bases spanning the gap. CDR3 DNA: TGCGCCAGCAGCTTTGAGTCCTCCACTTTCTCCTACGAGCAGTACTTC. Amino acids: CASSFESSTFSYEQYF.

CDR3 sequence reads: CASLALSSYNSPLHF. CDR3 nucleotides: TGTGCCAGCTTAGCCTTGAGCTCCTATAATTCACCCCTCCACTTT. V usage is TRBV2 and J usage is TRBJ1-6; D not resolved. Germline CDR1 and CDR2: SNHLY and FYNNEI. V gave up 8 bases and J gave up 0 bases, with 11 bases separating them. This CDR3 spans 15 amino acids.

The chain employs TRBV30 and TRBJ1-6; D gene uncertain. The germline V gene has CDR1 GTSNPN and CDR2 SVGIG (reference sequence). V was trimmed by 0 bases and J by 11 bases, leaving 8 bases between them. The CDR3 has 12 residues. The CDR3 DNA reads TGTGCCTGGAGTGTCGGTGGGCCACCCCTCCACTTT. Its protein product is CAWSVGGPPLHF.

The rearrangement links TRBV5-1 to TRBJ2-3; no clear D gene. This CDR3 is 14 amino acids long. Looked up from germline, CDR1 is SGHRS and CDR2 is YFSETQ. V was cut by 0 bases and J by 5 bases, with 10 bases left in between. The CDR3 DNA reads TGCGCCAGCAGCTTGGGAAACCCGGGAGATACGCAGTATTTT. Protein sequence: CASSLGNPGDTQYF.

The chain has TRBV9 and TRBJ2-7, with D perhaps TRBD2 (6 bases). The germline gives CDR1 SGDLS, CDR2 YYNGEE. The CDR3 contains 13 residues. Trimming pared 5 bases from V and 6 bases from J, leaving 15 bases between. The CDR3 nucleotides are TGTGCCAGCAGTTCCTCACTAGCTAGCGAGCAGTACTTC. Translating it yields CASSSSLASEQYF.

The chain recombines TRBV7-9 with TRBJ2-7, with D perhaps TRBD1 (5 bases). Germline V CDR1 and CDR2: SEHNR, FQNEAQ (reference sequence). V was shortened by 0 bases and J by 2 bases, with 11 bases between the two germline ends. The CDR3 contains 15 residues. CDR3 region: CASSLAGYRPYEQYF. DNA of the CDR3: TGTGCCAGCAGCTTAGCAGGGTACAGGCCCTACGAGCAGTACTTC. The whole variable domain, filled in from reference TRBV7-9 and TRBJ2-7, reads DTGVSQNPRHKITKRGQNVTFRCDPISEHNRLYWYRQTLGQGPEFLTYFQNEAQLEKSRLLSDRFSAERPKGSFSTLEIQRTEQGDSAMYLCASSLAGYRPYEQYFGPGTRLTVT.

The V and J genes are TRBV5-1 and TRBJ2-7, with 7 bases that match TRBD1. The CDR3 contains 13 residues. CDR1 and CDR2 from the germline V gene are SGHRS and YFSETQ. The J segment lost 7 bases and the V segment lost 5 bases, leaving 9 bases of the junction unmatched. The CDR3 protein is CASRRDSGQEQYF. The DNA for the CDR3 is TGCGCCAGCAGACGGGACAGCGGACAGGAGCAGTACTTC.

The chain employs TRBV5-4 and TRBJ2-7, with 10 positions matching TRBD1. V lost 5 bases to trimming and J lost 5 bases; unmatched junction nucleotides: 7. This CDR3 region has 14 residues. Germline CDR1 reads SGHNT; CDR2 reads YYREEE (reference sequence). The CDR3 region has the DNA TGTGCCAGCAGAACGACAGGGGGCTTGAACGAGCAGTACTTC. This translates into CASRTTGGLNEQYF. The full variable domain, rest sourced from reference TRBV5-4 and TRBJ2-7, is ETGVTQSPTHLIKTRGQQVTLRCSSQSGHNTVSWYQQALGQGPQFIFQYYREEENGRGNFPPRFSGLQFPNYSSELNVNALELDDSALYLCASRTTGGLNEQYFGPGTRLTVT.